This TCR beta chain is drawn from a study of T cell responses to AZD1222 COVID-19 vaccine. Only in-frame clones appear in the TCRdb table, and some are missing; sequencing was by immunoSEQ multiplex PCR. Counted here are about 83,000 clones, 75% to 95% occurring once; the ten biggest clones make up under 5%. CDR1 SNHLY and CDR2 FYNNEI come from the germline V gene. V lost 6 bases to trimming and J lost 3 bases; unmatched junction nucleotides: 5. CDR3 length: 13 residues. In this sample, this clone turned up once. Its matching antigen is unknown. The study's findings and limits: Repertoire sampling occurred only after the peak T cell response.

The chain couples TRBV2 to TRBJ2-7, with TRBD1 matching 7 bases. The source material was peripheral blood, sampled on day 0 of MenACWY control vaccination. The TCR was taken from an adult in good health. The chain's CDR3 is CASRRQGLYEQYF. CDR3 nucleotide sequence: TGTGCCAGCAGACGACAGGGTCTCTACGAGCAGTACTTC. Using reference TRBV2 and TRBJ2-7 for the parts outside the CDR3, the full variable domain is EPEVTQTPSHQVTQMGQEVILRCVPISNHLYFYWYRQILGQKVEFLVSFYNNEISEKSEIFDDQFSVERPDGSNFTLKIRSTKLEDSAMYFCASRRQGLYEQYFGPGTRLTVT.